This T cell receptor (beta chain) was profiled in a study of shared clonotypes between healthy human individuals. Study-wide results and caveats: Sequencing depth was expected to affect clonotype sharing among donors. Estimated clonotype richness was generally higher in naive than memory subsets. The study found lower generation probabilities in non-shared clonotypes than in those shared by all four donors.

Participating donors were healthy, HIV-negative adults free of recent acute infections or vaccinations. Trimming pared 6 bases from V and 5 bases from J, leaving 7 bases between. Germline V lookup: CDR1 MNHNS, CDR2 SASEGT. The CDR3 contains 11 residues. With respect to this clone: Its specificity is unknown.

Using immunoSEQ multiplex PCR, the repertoire was profiled, and TCRdb retains in-frame clones only, with some absent. The table lists 1,500,000 or so clones, roughly 96% of them singletons. This chain uses TRBV6-1 with TRBJ1-2, with D uncertain. This receptor was identified in a man aged 25 to 40 in good health. The sample was naive CD4+ T cells sorted from blood. Subset reported: CD45RA+ positively selected. CDR3 bases: TGTGCCAGCAGACAGACTTATGGCTACACCTTC. Translated, it gives CASRQTYGYTF.